The 9 T cell receptor beta chains given below trace back to one sample, sequenced in a study of siplizumab effects on memory and regulatory T cells. Repertoires were generated with immunoSEQ multiplex PCR, while TCRdb's copy carries only in-frame clones and drops some. The table shows 12,000 or so clones, with 40% occurring only once. Kept together in coculture, the mixed lymphocyte reaction cells spent 6 days at 37°C. Their cognate antigens are unknown. Sequencing was carried out using CFSE-low (dividing) CD8+ T cells sorted from an allogeneic mixed lymphocyte reaction. The receptors were sampled from a human donor in good health; the cells came from an allogeneic mixed lymphocyte reaction.

The J gene is TRBJ2-3, the V gene TRBV5-1, with no clear D. Germline-derived CDR1 and CDR2 are SGHRS and YFSETQ. The CDR3 is 10 residues long. Trimming removed 7 bases from V and 5 bases from J, with 5 bases in between. The DNA of the CDR3 is TGCGCCAGCGGGGAAGATACGCAGTATTTT. Its translation: CASGEDTQYF.

By share, this clone ranks as medium-sized. The V and J genes are TRBV4-1 and TRBJ1-5; no definite D call. Germline V gives CDR1 MGHRA, CDR2 YSYEKL. The length of the CDR3 is 14 residues. V lost 5 bases and J 3 bases, leaving 11 bases between the germline ends. This chain's CDR3 is CASSFRVANQPQHF. DNA for the CDR3: TGCGCCAGCAGCTTCCGGGTCGCCAATCAGCCCCAGCATTTT.

The J gene is TRBJ1-1, the V gene TRBV7-6; 7 bases line up with TRBD1. This CDR3 is 15 amino acids long. Germline loops: CDR1 SGHVS, CDR2 FNYEAQ. Losses at the gene ends were 4 bases for V and 1 base for J; bases not matched to a gene: 6. The CDR3, as DNA: TGTGCCAGCAGCTCGGACGACAGGGAGAACACTGAAGCTTTCTTT. The encoded protein is CASSSDDRENTEAFF.

In nucleotides, the CDR3 is TGCGCCAGCAGCCCGCGAGCGGGAGGGCCGTACGAGCAGTACTTC. This translates into CASSPRAGGPYEQYF. The chain couples TRBV4-1 to TRBJ2-7; 10 bases are shared with TRBD2. CDR3 length: 15 amino acids. V lost 4 bases, J lost 4 bases, and 7 bases stayed unmatched. CDR1 and CDR2 from the germline V gene are MGHRA and YSYEKL.

This chain links TRBV27 with TRBJ2-3; D gene ambiguous. The germline gives CDR1 MNHEY, CDR2 SMNVEV (reference sequence). The CDR3 is 12 amino acids. Trimming shortened V by 6 bases and J by 6 bases, and 10 bases separated the two germline ends. This CDR3 is CASSHPPDTQYF. The CDR3 DNA follows: TGTGCCAGCAGCCATCCACCCGATACGCAGTATTTT.

The rearrangement uses TRBV27 and TRBJ1-6, with no clear D. The CDR3 is 14 residues long. Germline lookup yields CDR1 MNHEY and CDR2 SMNVEV (reference sequence). Trimming took off 3 bases at V and 8 bases at J, with 11 bases between the two ends. The CDR3 region is CASSFGSLYSPLHF. The CDR3 DNA sequence: TGTGCCAGCAGTTTCGGCAGTTTATATTCACCCCTCCACTTT.

This clone is a singleton in its sample. This sequence joins TRBV10-1 and TRBJ2-3, with 14 bases lining up with TRBD2. The CDR3 is 18 residues long. V dropped 6 bases and J dropped 6; count of bases not matched to a gene: 14. Per the germline V gene, CDR1 is WNHNN and CDR2 is SYGVQD (reference sequence). The CDR3 protein is CASSPTTTSGGAEDTQYF. The DNA for the CDR3 is TGCGCCAGCAGCCCAACGACGACTAGCGGGGGGGCCGAGGATACGCAGTATTTT.

This clone showed up just a few times. A read error may produce the germline difference seen at one junction end. The chain employs TRBV6-1 and TRBJ1-1, with a weak D call TRBD1 (6 bases). From germline, CDR1 is MNHNS and CDR2 SASEGT. The CDR3 is 16 residues long. This chain's CDR3 is CAISGQVEGENTEAFF. The CDR3, as DNA: TGTGCCATCAGTGGCCAGGTGGAGGGGGAGAACACTGAAGCTTTCTTT.

By proportion, this clone is medium-sized. The rearrangement joins TRBV13 to TRBJ2-3; D uncertain. Germline CDR1 PRHDT, CDR2 FYEKMQ (reference sequence). CDR3 size: 15 residues. V lost 4 bases and J lost 2, with 13 bases in between. The CDR3 region is CASSSLAGYTDTQYF. As DNA, the CDR3 is TGTGCCAGCAGCTCCCTGGCAGGATACACAGATACGCAGTATTTT.